This T cell receptor beta chain was sequenced for a study of blood T cell repertoires in COVID-19. Study background: Both acute and convalescent COVID-19 samples were obtained from the United States, Italy and Spain. Sample material is recorded as cDNA or gDNA derived from T cells, B-cell-depleted T cells, or PBMCs.

Under the authors' procedure: How many nucleated cells were present was estimated from reference gene primer amplification. Profiling relied on immunoSEQ multiplex PCR, and the TCRdb table lists in-frame clones only, not all of them. That table furnishes V, J and clone size, whereas the DNA furnished D and trimming. Of about 240,000 clones listed, around 83% were seen once; the top ten hold approximately 9.6%. The V gene's germline CDR1 is LGHNT and CDR2 FRNRAP. The CDR3 totals 14 residues. Deletions cut 1 base from V and 5 bases from J, with 11 bases between. The sequence derives from a woman older than 75 with acute or convalescent COVID-19. The chain carries TRBV12-5 and TRBJ2-5; D is possibly TRBD1 (6 bases). The specimen was peripheral blood. The CDR3 nucleotides are TGTGCTAGTGGTTTGGGCCCTCAGGGGGAGACCCAGTACTTC. Its translation: CASGLGPQGETQYF.